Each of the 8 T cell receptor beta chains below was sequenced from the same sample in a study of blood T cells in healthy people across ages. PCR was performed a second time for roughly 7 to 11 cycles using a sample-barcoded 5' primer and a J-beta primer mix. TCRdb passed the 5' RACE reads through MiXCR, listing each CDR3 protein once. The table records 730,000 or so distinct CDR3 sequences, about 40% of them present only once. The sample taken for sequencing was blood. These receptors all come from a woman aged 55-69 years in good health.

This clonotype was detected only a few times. The CDR3 bases are TGTGCCAGCAGCAAAGACCGTACCGGGACACCAAGCAATCAGCCCCAGCATTTT. Translating it yields CASSKDRTGTPSNQPQHF. The chain carries TRBV11-2 and TRBJ1-5, with TRBD1 as a possible D gene (6 bases). CDR3 size: 18 residues. Trimming stripped 5 bases from V and 1 base from J, with 21 bases between. Germline CDR1 and CDR2: SGHAT and FQNNGV.

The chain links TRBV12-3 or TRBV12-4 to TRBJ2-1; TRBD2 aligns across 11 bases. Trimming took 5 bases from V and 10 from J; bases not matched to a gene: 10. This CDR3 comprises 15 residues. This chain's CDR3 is CASSQTSGVAYEQFF. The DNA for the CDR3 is TGTGCCAGCAGTCAGACTAGCGGGGTAGCCTACGAGCAGTTCTTC.

CDR3 region: CASSHRPHTNYGYTF. CDR3 coding DNA: TGTGCCAGCAGTCACCGGCCTCATACTAACTATGGCTACACCTTC. The J gene is TRBJ1-2, the V gene TRBV12-3 or TRBV12-4, with D uncertain. Trimming removed 5 bases from V and 0 bases from J, with 13 bases in between. There are 15 residues in the CDR3.

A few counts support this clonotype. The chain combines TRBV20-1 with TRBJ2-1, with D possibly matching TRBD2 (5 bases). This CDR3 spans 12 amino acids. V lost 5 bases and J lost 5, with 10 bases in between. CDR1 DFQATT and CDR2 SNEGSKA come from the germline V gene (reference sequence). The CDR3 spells CSAASNNNEQFF. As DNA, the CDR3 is TGCAGTGCTGCTAGCAACAACAATGAGCAGTTCTTC.

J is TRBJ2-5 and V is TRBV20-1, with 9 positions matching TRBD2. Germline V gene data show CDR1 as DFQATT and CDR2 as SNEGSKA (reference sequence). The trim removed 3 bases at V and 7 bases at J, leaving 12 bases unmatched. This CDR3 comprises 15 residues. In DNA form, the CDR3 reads TGCAGTGCTAGTTGGCCTAGCGGGACTAGGGTGACCCAGTACTTC. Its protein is CSASWPSGTRVTQYF.

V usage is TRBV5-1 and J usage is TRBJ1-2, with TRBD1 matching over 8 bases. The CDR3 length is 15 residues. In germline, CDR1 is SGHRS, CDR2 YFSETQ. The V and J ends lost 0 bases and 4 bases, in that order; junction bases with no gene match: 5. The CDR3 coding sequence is TGCGCCAGCAGCTTGGGGACAGGGAACAGCTATGGCTACACCTTC. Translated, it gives CASSLGTGNSYGYTF.

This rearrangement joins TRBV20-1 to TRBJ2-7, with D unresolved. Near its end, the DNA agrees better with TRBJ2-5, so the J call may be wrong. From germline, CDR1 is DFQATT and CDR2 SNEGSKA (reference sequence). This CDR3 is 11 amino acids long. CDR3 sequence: CSGYQRETQYF. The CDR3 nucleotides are TGCAGTGGGTACCAGCGCGAGACCCAGTACTTC.

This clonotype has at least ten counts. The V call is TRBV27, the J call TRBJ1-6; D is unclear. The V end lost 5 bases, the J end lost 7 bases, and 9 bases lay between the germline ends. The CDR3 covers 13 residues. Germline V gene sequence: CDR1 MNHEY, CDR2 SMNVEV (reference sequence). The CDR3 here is CASSKTGNSPLHF. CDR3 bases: TGTGCCAGCAGTAAGACGGGAAATTCACCCCTCCACTTT.